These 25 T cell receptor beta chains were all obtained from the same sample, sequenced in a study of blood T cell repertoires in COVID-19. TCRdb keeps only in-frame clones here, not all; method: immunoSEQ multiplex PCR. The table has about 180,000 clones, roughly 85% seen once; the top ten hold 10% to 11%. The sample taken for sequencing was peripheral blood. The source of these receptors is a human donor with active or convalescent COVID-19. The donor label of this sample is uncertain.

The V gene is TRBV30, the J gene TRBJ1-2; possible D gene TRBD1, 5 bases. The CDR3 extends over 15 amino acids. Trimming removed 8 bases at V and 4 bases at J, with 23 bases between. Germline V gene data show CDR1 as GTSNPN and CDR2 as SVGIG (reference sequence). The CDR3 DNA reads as TGTGCCCGCGTTAGGACACAGATATTGGGCTATGGCTACACCTTC. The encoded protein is CARVRTQILGYGYTF.

CDR3 DNA: TGTGCCAGCAGCCAAACCCTAGGGGTTACCGGGGAGCTGTTTTTT. Its translation: CASSQTLGVTGELFF. The chain combines TRBV14 with TRBJ2-2; a possible D gene is TRBD1 (5 bases). Trimming shortened V by 2 bases and J by 5 bases, and 12 bases separated the two germline ends. CDR1 is SGHDN, CDR2 FVKESK, per germline. The CDR3 is 15 amino acids.

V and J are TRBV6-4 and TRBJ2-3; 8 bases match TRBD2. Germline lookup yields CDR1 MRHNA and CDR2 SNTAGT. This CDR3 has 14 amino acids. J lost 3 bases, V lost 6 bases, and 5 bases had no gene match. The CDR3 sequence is CASSLSGDTDTQYF. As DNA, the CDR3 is TGTGCCAGCAGCCTTAGCGGGGATACAGATACGCAGTATTTT.

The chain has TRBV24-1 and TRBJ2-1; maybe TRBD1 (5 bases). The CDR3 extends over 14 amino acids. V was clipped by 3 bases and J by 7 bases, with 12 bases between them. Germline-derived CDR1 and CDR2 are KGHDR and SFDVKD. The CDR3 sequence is CATSDVRVRNEQFF. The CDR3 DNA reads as TGTGCCACCAGTGATGTCAGGGTACGGAATGAGCAGTTCTTC.

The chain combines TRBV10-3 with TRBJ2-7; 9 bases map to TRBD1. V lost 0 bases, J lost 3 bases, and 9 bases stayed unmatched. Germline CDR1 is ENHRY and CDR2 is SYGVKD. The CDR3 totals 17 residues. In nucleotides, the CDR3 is TGTGCCATCAGTGAGTCGATCCTCGGGACAGGGATCTACGAGCAGTACTTC. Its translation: CAISESILGTGIYEQYF.

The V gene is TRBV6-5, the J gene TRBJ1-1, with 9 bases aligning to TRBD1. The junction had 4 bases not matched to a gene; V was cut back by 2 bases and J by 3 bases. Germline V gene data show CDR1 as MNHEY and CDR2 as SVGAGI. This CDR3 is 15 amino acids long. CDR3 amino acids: CASSYTGGGYTEAFF. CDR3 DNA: TGTGCCAGCAGTTACACAGGGGGCGGGTACACTGAAGCTTTCTTT.

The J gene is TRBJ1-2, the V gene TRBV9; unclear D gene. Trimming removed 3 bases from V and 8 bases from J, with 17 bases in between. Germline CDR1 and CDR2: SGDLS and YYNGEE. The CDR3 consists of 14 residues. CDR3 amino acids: CASSEDQAAGGYTF. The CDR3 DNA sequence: TGTGCCAGCAGCGAAGACCAGGCCGCCGGCGGCTACACCTTC. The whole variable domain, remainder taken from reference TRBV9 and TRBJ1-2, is DSGVTQTPKHLITATGQRVTLRCSPRSGDLSVYWYQQSLDQGLQFLIQYYNGEERAKGNILERFSAQQFPDLHSELNLSSLELGDSALYFCASSEDQAAGGYTFGSGTRLTVV.

The CDR3 here is CATSDDLGGWDNEQFF. CDR3 in DNA: TGTGCCACCAGTGATGACCTCGGGGGGTGGGACAATGAGCAGTTCTTC. This chain connects TRBV24-1 to TRBJ2-1, with 7 bases aligning to TRBD2. Germline loops: CDR1 KGHDR, CDR2 SFDVKD. The CDR3 loop spans 16 amino acids. The junction had 9 bases not matched to a gene; V was cut back by 3 bases and J by 5 bases.

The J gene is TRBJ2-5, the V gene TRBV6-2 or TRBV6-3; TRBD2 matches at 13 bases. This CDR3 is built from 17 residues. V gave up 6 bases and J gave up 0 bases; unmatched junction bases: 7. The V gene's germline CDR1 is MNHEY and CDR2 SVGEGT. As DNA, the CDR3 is TGTGCCAGCAGCCTCGGGACTAGCGGGGCCCACCAAGAGACCCAGTACTTC. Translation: CASSLGTSGAHQETQYF.

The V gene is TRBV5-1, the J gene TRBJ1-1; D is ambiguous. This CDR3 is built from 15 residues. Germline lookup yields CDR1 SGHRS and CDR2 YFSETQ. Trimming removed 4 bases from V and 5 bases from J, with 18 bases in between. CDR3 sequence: CASSPTAGGITEAFF. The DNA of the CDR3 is TGCGCCAGCAGCCCTACGGCGGGAGGGATTACTGAAGCTTTCTTT.

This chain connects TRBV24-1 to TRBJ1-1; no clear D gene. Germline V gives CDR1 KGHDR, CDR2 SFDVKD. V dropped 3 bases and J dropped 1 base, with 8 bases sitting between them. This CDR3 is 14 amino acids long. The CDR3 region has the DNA TGTGCCACCAGTGATAGTAGTTCGAACACTGAAGCTTTCTTT. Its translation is CATSDSSSNTEAFF.

The CDR3 sequence is CAISEGTGTYEQYF. The DNA of the CDR3 is TGTGCCATCAGTGAGGGGACAGGGACCTACGAGCAGTACTTC. V gene TRBV10-3 combines with J gene TRBJ2-7; 9 bases map to TRBD1. V dropped 2 bases and J dropped 2; count of bases not matched to a gene: 1. The length of the CDR3 is 14 residues. Germline V lookup: CDR1 ENHRY, CDR2 SYGVKD.

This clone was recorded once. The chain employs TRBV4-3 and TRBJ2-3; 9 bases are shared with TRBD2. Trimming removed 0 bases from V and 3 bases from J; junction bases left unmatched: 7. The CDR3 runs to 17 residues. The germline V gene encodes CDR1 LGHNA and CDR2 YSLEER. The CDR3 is CASSQDAAGGITDTQYF. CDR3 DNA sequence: TGCGCCAGCAGCCAAGATGCGGCGGGGGGGATTACAGATACGCAGTATTTT.

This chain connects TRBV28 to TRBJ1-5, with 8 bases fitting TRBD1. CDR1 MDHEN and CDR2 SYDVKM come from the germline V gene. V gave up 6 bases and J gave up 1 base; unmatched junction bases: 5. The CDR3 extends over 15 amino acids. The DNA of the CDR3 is TGTGCCAGCAGACAGGGGGGCCTGAGCAATCAGCCCCAGCATTTT. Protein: CASRQGGLSNQPQHF.

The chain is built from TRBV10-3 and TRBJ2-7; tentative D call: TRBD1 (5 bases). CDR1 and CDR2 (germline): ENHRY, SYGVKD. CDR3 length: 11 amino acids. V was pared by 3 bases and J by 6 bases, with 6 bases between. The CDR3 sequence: CAISEGAEQYF. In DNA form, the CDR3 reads TGTGCCATCAGTGAAGGGGCCGAGCAGTACTTC.

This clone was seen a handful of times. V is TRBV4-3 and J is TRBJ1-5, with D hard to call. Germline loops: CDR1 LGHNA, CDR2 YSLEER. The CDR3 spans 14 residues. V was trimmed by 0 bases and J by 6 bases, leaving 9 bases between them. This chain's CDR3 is CASSQDEAFQPQHF. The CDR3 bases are TGCGCCAGCAGCCAAGATGAGGCGTTTCAGCCCCAGCATTTT.

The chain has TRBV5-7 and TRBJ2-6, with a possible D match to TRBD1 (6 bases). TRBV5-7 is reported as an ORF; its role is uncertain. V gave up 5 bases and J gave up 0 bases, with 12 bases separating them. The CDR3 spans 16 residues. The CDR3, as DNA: TGTGCCAGCAGTGGCGACAGGAACTCTGGGGCCAACGTCCTGACTTTC. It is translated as CASSGDRNSGANVLTF.

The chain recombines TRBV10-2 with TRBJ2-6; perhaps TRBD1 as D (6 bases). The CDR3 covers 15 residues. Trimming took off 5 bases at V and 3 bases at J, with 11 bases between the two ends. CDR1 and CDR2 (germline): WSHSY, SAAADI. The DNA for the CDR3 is TGCGCCAGCAGTCCAGGGGCGGTTGGGGCCAACGTCCTGACTTTC. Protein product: CASSPGAVGANVLTF.

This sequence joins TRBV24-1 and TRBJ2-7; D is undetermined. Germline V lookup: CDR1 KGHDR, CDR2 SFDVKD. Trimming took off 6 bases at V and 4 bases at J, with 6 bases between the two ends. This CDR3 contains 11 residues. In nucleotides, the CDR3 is TGTGCCACCAGTCAACATTACGAGCAGTACTTC. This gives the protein CATSQHYEQYF.

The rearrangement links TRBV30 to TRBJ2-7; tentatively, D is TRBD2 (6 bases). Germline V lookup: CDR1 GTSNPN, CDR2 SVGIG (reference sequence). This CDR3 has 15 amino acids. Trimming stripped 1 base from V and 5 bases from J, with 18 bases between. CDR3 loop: CAWSGSFNRRDEQYF. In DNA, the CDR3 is TGTGCCTGGAGTGGTAGTTTTAACAGGAGGGACGAGCAGTACTTC.

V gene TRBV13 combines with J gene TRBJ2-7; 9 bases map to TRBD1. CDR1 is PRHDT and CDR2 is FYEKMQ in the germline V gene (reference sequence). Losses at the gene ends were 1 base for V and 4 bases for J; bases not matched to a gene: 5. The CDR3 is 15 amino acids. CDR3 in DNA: TGTGCCAGCAGCTTAGATGTACAGGGGGCTTACGAGCAGTACTTC. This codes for CASSLDVQGAYEQYF.

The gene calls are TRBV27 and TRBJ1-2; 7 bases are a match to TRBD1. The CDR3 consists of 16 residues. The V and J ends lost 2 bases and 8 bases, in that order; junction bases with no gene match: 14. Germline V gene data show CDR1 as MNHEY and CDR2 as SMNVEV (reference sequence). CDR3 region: CASSLTRQGGWSGYTF. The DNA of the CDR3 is TGTGCCAGCAGTTTAACGAGACAGGGAGGTTGGTCCGGCTACACCTTC.

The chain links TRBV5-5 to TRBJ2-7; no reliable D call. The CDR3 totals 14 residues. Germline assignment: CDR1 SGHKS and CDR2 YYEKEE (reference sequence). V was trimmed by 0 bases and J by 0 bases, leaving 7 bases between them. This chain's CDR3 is CASSLAIPSYEQYF. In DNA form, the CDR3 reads TGTGCCAGCAGCTTGGCCATCCCCTCCTACGAGCAGTACTTC.

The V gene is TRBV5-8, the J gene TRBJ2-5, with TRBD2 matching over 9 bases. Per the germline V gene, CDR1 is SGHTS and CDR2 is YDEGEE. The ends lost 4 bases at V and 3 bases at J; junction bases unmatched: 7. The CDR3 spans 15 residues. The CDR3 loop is CASSPPGTSKETQYF. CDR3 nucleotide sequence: TGTGCCAGCAGCCCTCCCGGGACTAGCAAAGAGACCCAGTACTTC.

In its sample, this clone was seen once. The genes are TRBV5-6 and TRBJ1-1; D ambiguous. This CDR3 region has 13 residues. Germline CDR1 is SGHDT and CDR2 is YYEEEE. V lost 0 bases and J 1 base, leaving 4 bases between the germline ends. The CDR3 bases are TGTGCCAGCAGCTTGGCGGGGAACACTGAAGCTTTCTTT. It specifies CASSLAGNTEAFF.